This T cell receptor (beta chain) was sequenced in a study of OX40 agonist ivuxolimab in advanced cancers. The CDR3 is 15 amino acids. V was clipped by 1 base and J by 2 bases, with 9 bases between them. The V gene's germline CDR1 is SGHDN and CDR2 FVKESK. This table comes from immunoSEQ multiplex PCR, and its TCRdb copy is limited to in-frame clones, with some not included. The sample records 45,000 to 55,000 clones, about 80% being singletons. The sample consisted of CD4+ or CD8+ T cells sorted from blood, taken in a trial of the OX40 agonist ivuxolimab. The genes are TRBV14 and TRBJ2-1; D is undetermined. The TCR was taken from an adult with an advanced solid tumor such as melanoma, head and neck, liver or kidney cancer. Here the CDR3 reads CASSQGSVAYNEQFF. The CDR3 DNA follows: TGTGCCAGCAGCCAAGGATCGGTCGCCTACAATGAGCAGTTCTTC.